The clone carrying this T cell receptor (beta chain) was found many times. Its matching antigen is unknown. The data are from a study of CD8 T cells in ankylosing spondylitis. Looked up from germline, CDR1 is DFQATT and CDR2 is SNEGSKA (reference sequence). The CDR3 is 13 residues long. V lost 2 bases to trimming and J lost 3 bases; unmatched junction nucleotides: 3. Each TCR beta library was made by quantitative 5'-RACE that incorporated molecular barcodes. TCRdb re-analysed the 5' RACE reads in MiXCR, keeping a single row per CDR3 protein. The table shows roughly 350,000 distinct CDR3 sequences, with roughly 8% occurring only once. Broader study findings: Some of the motif variants had earlier been found in reactive arthritis patients' fluid and blood. There was reportedly significant enrichment of clones that were disease-linked in matched ankylosing spondylitis synovial fluid. Characteristic, it appeared, of ankylosing spondylitis blood was a TCR beta motif of about eight highly homologous variants.

The clonotype originates from a male donor with ankylosing spondylitis. Sample: blood, either unsorted or a sorted T cell fraction (not recorded which). The rearrangement joins TRBV20-1 to TRBJ2-7; the match to TRBD1 covers 8 bases. The CDR3 sequence: CSARSRGLYEQYF. The CDR3 DNA reads TGCAGTGCTAGAAGCAGGGGGCTCTACGAGCAGTACTTC.